These 5 T cell receptor beta chains were sequenced from one sample in a study of blood T cells in healthy people across ages (dated by TCRdb to the mid-2010s). Receptor amplification or capture employed 5' RACE. Sequenced on an Illumina HiSeq 2500. A second PCR of about 6 to 12 cycles was run with a J-beta primer mix and a sample-barcoded 5' primer. The public reads were reanalyzed by TCRdb: fastp trimming at Q25, MiXCR alignment, in-frame beta chains only. CDR3 protein duplicates are merged, each entry listing the most common genes and DNA. Recorded for this sample are under 950,000 distinct CDR3 sequences; over 20% of them occurred a single time. The top ten clones comprise 22% of the sample. Material for sequencing was blood. The receptors shown here come from a man between 70 and 80 years old in good health.

This clonotype was recorded a few times. The V and J genes are TRBV12-3 or TRBV12-4 and TRBJ2-1; 8 bases align to TRBD2. With V trimmed by 8 bases and J by 2 bases, 5 bases remained unmatched. This CDR3 comprises 14 residues. CDR3: CASGLATPYNEQFF. CDR3 in DNA: TGTGCCAGCGGACTAGCCACTCCCTACAATGAGCAGTTCTTC.

The sample holds a few counts of this clonotype. V usage is TRBV12-3 or TRBV12-4 and J usage is TRBJ2-3, with D perhaps assigned TRBD1 or TRBD2 (5 bases each). V lost 8 bases to trimming and J lost 1 base, with 16 bases between them. This CDR3 contains 15 residues. The CDR3 region is CASELNRGGTDTQYF. CDR3 in DNA: TGTGCCAGCGAGTTGAATCGGGGCGGCACAGATACGCAGTATTTT.

The V call is TRBV18, the J call TRBJ2-3; 9 positions agree with TRBD1. Germline CDR1 and CDR2: KGHSH and LQKENI. This CDR3 spans 16 amino acids. The J segment lost 4 bases and the V segment lost 1 base, leaving 6 bases of the junction unmatched. CDR3 in DNA: TGTGCCAGCTCACCACTGGGACAGGGTATCGCAGATACGCAGTATTTT. Protein product: CASSPLGQGIADTQYF.

The table lists this clonotype with a few counts. The chain joins TRBV14 to TRBJ2-5, with 9 positions matching TRBD1. The J call may be faulty, since TRBJ2-7 better matches the DNA end. The CDR3 sequence is 15 residues long. Per germline, CDR1 SGHDN and CDR2 FVKESK. The CDR3 here is CASSPGTGRTYEQYF. The CDR3 region has the DNA TGTGCCAGCAGTCCAGGGACAGGGAGAACTTACGAGCAGTACTTC.

The count of this clonotype is one. The V and J genes are TRBV14 and TRBJ2-2, with 7 bases fitting TRBD2. Germline V lookup: CDR1 SGHDN, CDR2 FVKESK. V lost 1 base and J lost 4; bases outside the gene matches: 6. This CDR3 comprises 16 residues. CDR3: CASSQGDYLATGELFF. The CDR3 bases are TGTGCCAGCAGCCAAGGGGACTATCTGGCCACCGGGGAGCTGTTTTTT.